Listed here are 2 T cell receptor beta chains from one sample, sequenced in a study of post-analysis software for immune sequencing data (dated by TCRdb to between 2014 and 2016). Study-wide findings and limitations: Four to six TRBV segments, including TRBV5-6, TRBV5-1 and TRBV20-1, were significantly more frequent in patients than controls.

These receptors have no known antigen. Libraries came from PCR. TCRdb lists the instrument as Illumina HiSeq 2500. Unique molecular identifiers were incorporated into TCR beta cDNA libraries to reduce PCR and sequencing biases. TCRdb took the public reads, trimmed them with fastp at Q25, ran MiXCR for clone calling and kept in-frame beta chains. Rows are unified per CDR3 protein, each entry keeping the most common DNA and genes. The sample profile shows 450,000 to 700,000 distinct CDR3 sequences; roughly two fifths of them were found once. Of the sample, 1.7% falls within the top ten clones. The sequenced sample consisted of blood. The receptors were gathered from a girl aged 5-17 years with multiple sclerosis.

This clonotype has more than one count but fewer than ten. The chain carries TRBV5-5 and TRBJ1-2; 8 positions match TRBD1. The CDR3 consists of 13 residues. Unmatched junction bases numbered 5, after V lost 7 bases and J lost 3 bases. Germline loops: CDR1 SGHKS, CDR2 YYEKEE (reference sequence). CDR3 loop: CASSGRGHYGYTF. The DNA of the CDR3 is TGTGCCAGCTCAGGCAGGGGGCACTATGGCTACACCTTC.

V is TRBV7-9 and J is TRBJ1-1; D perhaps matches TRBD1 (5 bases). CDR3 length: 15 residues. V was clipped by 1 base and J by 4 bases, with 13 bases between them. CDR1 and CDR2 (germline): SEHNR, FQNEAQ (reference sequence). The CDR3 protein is CASSLGRGAFTEAFF. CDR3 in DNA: TGTGCCAGCAGCTTAGGTAGGGGCGCCTTCACTGAAGCTTTCTTT.